This T cell receptor (beta chain) was identified during a study of T cell repertoires in cytomegalovirus infection. The CDR3 consists of 15 residues. Germline lookup yields CDR1 LNHDA and CDR2 SQIVND (reference sequence). With 2 bases removed from V and 3 bases from J, the gap between germline ends came to 11 bases. As concerns this clonotype: The target antigen is unknown.

One entry per CDR3 protein, called by TCRdb with MiXCR from the reads. The sample lists under 850,000 distinct CDR3 sequences; 30% to 35% were seen once. The sequence came from a human donor in good health (CMV status not recorded). Some clones in this sample may be carry-over from other donors' samples. Specimen: cultured PBMCs, collected from culture after CMV antigen stimulation. The gene calls are TRBV19 and TRBJ1-5, with D perhaps matching TRBD1 (5 bases). CDR3 region: CASSIRTISNQPQHF. The CDR3 coding sequence is TGTGCCAGTAGTATACGGACAATTTCCAATCAGCCCCAGCATTTT.